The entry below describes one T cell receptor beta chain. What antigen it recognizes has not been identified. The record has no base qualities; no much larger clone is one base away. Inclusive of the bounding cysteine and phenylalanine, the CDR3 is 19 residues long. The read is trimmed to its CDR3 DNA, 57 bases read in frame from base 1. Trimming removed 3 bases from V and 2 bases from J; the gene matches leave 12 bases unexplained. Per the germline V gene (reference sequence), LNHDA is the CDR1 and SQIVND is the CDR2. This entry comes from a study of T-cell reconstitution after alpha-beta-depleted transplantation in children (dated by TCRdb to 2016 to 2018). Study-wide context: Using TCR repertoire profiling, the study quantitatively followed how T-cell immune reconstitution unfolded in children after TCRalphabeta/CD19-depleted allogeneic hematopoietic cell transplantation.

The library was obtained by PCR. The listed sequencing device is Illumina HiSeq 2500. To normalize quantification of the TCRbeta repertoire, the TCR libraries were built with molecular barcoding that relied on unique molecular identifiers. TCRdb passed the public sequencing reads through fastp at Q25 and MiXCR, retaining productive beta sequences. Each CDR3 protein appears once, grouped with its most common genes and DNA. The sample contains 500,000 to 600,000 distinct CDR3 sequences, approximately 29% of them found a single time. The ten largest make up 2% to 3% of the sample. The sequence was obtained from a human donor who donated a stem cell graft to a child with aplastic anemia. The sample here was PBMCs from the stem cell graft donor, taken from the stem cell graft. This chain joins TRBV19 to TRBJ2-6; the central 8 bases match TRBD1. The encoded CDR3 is CASSIGRLTGAAGANVLTF. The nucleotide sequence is TGTGCCAGTAGTATTGGGAGACTGACAGGGGCAGCTGGGGCCAACGTCCTGACTTTC.